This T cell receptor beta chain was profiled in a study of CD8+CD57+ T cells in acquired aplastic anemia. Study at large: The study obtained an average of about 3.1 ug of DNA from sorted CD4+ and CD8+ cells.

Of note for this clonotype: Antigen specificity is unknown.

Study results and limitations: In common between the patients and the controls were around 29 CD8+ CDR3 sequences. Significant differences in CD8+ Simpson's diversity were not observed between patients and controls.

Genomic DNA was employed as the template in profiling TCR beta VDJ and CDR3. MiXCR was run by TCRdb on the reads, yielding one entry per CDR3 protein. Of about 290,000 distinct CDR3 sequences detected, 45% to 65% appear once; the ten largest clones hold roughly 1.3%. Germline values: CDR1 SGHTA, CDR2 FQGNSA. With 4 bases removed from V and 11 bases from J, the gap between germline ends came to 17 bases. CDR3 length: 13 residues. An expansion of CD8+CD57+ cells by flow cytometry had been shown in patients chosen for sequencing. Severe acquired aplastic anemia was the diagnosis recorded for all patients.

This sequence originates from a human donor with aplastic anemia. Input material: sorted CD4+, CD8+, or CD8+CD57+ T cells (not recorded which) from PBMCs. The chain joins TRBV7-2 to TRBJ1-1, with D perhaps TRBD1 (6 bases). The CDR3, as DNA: TGTGCCAGCAGCTCACTACAGGGAAGGGGGGCTTTCTTT. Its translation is CASSSLQGRGAFF.